This T cell receptor (beta chain) emerged from a study of identical twins. TCRdb passed the 5' RACE reads through MiXCR, listing each CDR3 protein once. The data contain approximately 490,000 distinct CDR3 sequences, about a fifth of them seen just once; the ten biggest clones take up 0.48%. Regarding this clonotype: No antigen is known for it.

Overall study results and limits: Monozygotic twins shared more out-of-frame TCR alpha than recombination models predicted. Part of the zero-insertion signal could reflect confounding by invariant MAIT and iNKT cells. In cord blood, abundant beta clonotypes had fewer insertions; memory showed no trend. Out-of-frame alpha sequences common to twins exhibited an excess of low generation probability.

The CDR3 covers 14 residues. J was trimmed by 8 bases and V by 2 bases; bases with no gene match: 3. Germline CDR1 is ENHRY and CDR2 is SYGVKD. The same data also went into a second study, on yellow fever vaccine responses in identical twins.

Specimen: CD4+ T cells sorted from blood. This sequence was found in a woman younger than 35 in good health. V usage is TRBV10-3 and J usage is TRBJ2-1, with 10 positions matching TRBD1. CDR3 protein: CAISEGTGVDEQFF. The CDR3 DNA sequence: TGTGCCATCAGTGAGGGGACAGGGGTAGATGAGCAGTTCTTC.